The next 3 T cell receptor beta chains were all read from a single sample in a study of OX40 agonist ivuxolimab in advanced cancers. Profiling relied on immunoSEQ multiplex PCR, and the TCRdb table lists in-frame clones only, not all of them. The sample has about 34,000 clones; 92% are singletons. This specimen consisted of CD4+ or CD8+ T cells sorted from blood, obtained in a trial of the OX40 agonist ivuxolimab. Every receptor here comes from an adult with an advanced solid tumor such as melanoma, head and neck, liver or kidney cancer.

The chain employs TRBV5-4 and TRBJ1-2; D not resolved. The CDR3 sequence is 13 residues long. Germline V gives CDR1 SGHNT, CDR2 YYREEE (reference sequence). V lost 6 bases to trimming and J lost 3 bases, with 12 bases between them. The CDR3 loop reads CASTSQADYGYTF. The CDR3 nucleotides are TGTGCCAGCACCTCTCAGGCCGACTATGGCTACACCTTC. Based on the CDR3 plus reference TRBV5-4 and TRBJ1-2, the full variable domain is ETGVTQSPTHLIKTRGQQVTLRCSSQSGHNTVSWYQQALGQGPQFIFQYYREEENGRGNFPPRFSGLQFPNYSSELNVNALELDDSALYLCASTSQADYGYTFGSGTRLTVV.

This chain links TRBV6-6 with TRBJ2-1; possibly TRBD1 for D (6 bases). Trimming removed 2 bases at V and 2 bases at J, with 7 bases between. The CDR3 sequence is 14 residues long. Germline CDR1 and CDR2: MNHNY and SVGAGI (reference sequence). The DNA for the CDR3 is TGTGCCAGCAGTTACGGGGACACCTACAATGAGCAGTTCTTC. It codes for CASSYGDTYNEQFF.

The gene calls are TRBV11-2 and TRBJ2-7; D not certain. Germline lookup yields CDR1 SGHAT and CDR2 FQNNGV. The CDR3 extends over 15 amino acids. Trimming took off 4 bases at V and 6 bases at J, with 19 bases between the two ends. The CDR3 DNA sequence: TGTGCCAGCAGCTCACTAAGACGTGTTTCGTCCGAGCAGTACTTC. Translated: CASSSLRRVSSEQYF.